Following are 19 T cell receptor beta chains from one sample sequenced in a study of shared clonotypes between healthy human individuals. The table came from immunoSEQ multiplex PCR; TCRdb's copy has only in-frame clones and leaves some out. Here the sample spans about 2.3 million clones, approximately 95% being singletons. Sequencing was performed on naive CD4+ T cells from PBMCs. This sample's subset: CD45RA+ positively selected. Source of these receptors: a man aged 18 to 30 in good health. Some clones in this sample may be carry-over from other donors' samples.

This clone was recorded once. Additional DNA sequences in this sample encode the identical CDR3. J is TRBJ1-2 and V is TRBV4-2; D not resolved. The CDR3 length is 13 residues. Germline V CDR1 and CDR2: LGHNA, YNFKEQ. The V gene lost 0 bases and the J gene lost 4 bases, with 6 bases spanning the gap. CDR3 residues: CASSQDRAYGYTF. CDR3 DNA: TGTGCCAGCAGCCAAGATCGAGCCTATGGCTACACCTTC.

This sequence joins TRBV5-1 and TRBJ1-4; D possibly corresponds to TRBD1 (5 bases). Trimming removed 4 bases from V and 0 bases from J, with 10 bases in between. Per the germline V gene, CDR1 is SGHRS and CDR2 is YFSETQ. The CDR3 length is 15 residues. CDR3 protein: CASSRAGATNEKLFF. CDR3 sequence (DNA): TGCGCCAGCAGCCGGGCGGGGGCAACTAATGAAAAACTGTTTTTT. The full variable domain, completed using reference TRBV5-1 and TRBJ1-4, is KAGVTQTPRYLIKTRGQQVTLSCSPISGHRSVSWYQQTPGQGLQFLFEYFSETQRNKGNFPGRFSGRQFSNSRSEMNVSTLELGDSALYLCASSRAGATNEKLFFGSGTQLSVL.

V usage is TRBV27 and J usage is TRBJ2-5; tentatively, D is TRBD1 (6 bases). Germline V gene lookup returns CDR1 MNHEY and CDR2 SMNVEV (reference sequence). The CDR3 spans 14 residues. With 6 bases removed from V and 3 bases from J, the gap between germline ends came to 14 bases. DNA of the CDR3: TGTGCCAGCAGCTCAATCAGGGGAGAAGAGACCCAGTACTTC. Translated: CASSSIRGEETQYF.

This chain links TRBV29-1 with TRBJ1-1; unclear D gene. The length of the CDR3 is 13 residues. V gave up 4 bases and J gave up 1 base, with 10 bases separating them. Per the germline V gene, CDR1 is SQVTM and CDR2 is ANQGSEA. DNA for the CDR3: TGCAGCGTTGCTATAGGAACGAACACTGAAGCTTTCTTT. Encoded protein: CSVAIGTNTEAFF.

This chain joins TRBV19 and TRBJ2-3; TRBD1 matches at 7 bases. This CDR3 spans 14 amino acids. Germline trimming cut 6 bases from V and 3 bases from J; bases unmatched to any gene: 6. Germline CDR1 reads LNHDA; CDR2 reads SQIVND (reference sequence). CDR3 residues: CASRNRGGTDTQYF. The CDR3 DNA reads TGTGCCAGTAGAAACAGGGGTGGGACAGATACGCAGTATTTT.

The V call is TRBV5-3, the J call TRBJ2-3, with D hard to call. TRBV5-3 is recorded as an ORF, its role being uncertain. V lost 5 bases and J 3 bases, leaving 7 bases between the germline ends. The CDR3 spans 12 residues. In DNA, the CDR3 is TGTGCCAGAAGTAGGTGGACAGATACGCAGTATTTT. Its protein product is CARSRWTDTQYF.

This clone showed up just once. The chain recombines TRBV18 with TRBJ2-7, with D maybe TRBD2 (6 bases). The CDR3 is 17 amino acids. Germline V gene sequence: CDR1 KGHSH, CDR2 LQKENI. The V and J ends lost 1 base and 0 bases respectively, with 16 bases between them. The CDR3 loop is CASSPRTRGTSSYEQYF. The CDR3 DNA is TGTGCCAGCTCACCACGGACACGCGGGACCAGCTCCTACGAGCAGTACTTC.

This sequence joins TRBV5-4 and TRBJ1-5; 7 bases map to TRBD1. J was trimmed by 3 bases and V by 4 bases; bases with no gene match: 4. The CDR3 runs to 14 residues. CDR1 and CDR2 from the germline V gene are SGHNT and YYREEE (reference sequence). The DNA for the CDR3 is TGTGCCAGCAGCCGCGGGACAGACAATCAGCCCCAGCATTTT. Translating gives CASSRGTDNQPQHF.

About this clone itself: The sample has other DNA sequences that encode this CDR3 too. The genes are TRBV18 and TRBJ1-5, with unresolved D. V was pared by 3 bases and J by 0 bases, with 6 bases between. The CDR3 runs to 14 residues. Germline CDR1 and CDR2: KGHSH and LQKENI. The CDR3 region has the DNA TGTGCCAGCTCACCGGCGGGTAGCAATCAGCCCCAGCATTTT. Translation: CASSPAGSNQPQHF. Supplemented by reference TRBV18 and TRBJ1-5, the full variable domain reads NAGVMQNPRHLVRRRGQEARLRCSPMKGHSHVYWYRQLPEEGLKFMVYLQKENIIDESGMPKERFSAEFPKEGPSILRIQQVVRGDSAAYFCASSPAGSNQPQHFGDGTRLSIL.

The chain has TRBV19 and TRBJ1-4; TRBD1 is a possible D gene (5 bases). The ends were cut back, 5 bases at V and 2 bases at J, with 18 bases in the middle. Germline-derived CDR1 and CDR2 are LNHDA and SQIVND (reference sequence). CDR3 size: 17 residues. The CDR3 DNA is TGTGCCAGTAGTCCCCCCCGAGGGAGGGACACTAATGAAAAACTGTTTTTT. It is translated as CASSPPRGRDTNEKLFF.

This chain uses TRBV6-6 with TRBJ2-1; the D gene is possibly TRBD2 (6 bases). CDR1 and CDR2 (germline): MNHNY, SVGAGI (reference sequence). Deletions cut 0 bases from V and 1 base from J, with 7 bases between. This CDR3 spans 15 amino acids. CDR3: CASSYSGGSYNEQFF. Written as DNA, the CDR3 is TGTGCCAGCAGTTACTCGGGGGGATCCTACAATGAGCAGTTCTTC.

The chain joins TRBV4-2 to TRBJ2-1, with 9 bases aligning to TRBD1. The length of the CDR3 is 17 residues. Germline CDR1 reads LGHNA; CDR2 reads YNFKEQ. Unmatched junction bases numbered 7, after V lost 4 bases and J lost 0 bases. CDR3 nucleotides: TGTGCCAGCAGCCGCGACAGGGGGACCGACTCCTACAATGAGCAGTTCTTC. Translation: CASSRDRGTDSYNEQFF.

This chain connects TRBV27 to TRBJ1-5, with D unclear. Germline loops: CDR1 MNHEY, CDR2 SMNVEV (reference sequence). Trimming shortened V by 10 bases and J by 2 bases, and 12 bases separated the two germline ends. This CDR3 is built from 13 residues. In nucleotides, the CDR3 is TGTGCCACCGCCTTCAGAGGCAATCAGCCCCAGCATTTT. It encodes CATAFRGNQPQHF.

This rearrangement joins TRBV18 to TRBJ2-7; D is tentatively TRBD1 or TRBD2 (5 bases each). V was clipped by 2 bases and J by 1 base, with 6 bases between them. Per germline, CDR1 KGHSH and CDR2 LQKENI. This CDR3 has 13 residues. The CDR3 nucleotides are TGTGCCAGCTCACCATGGGGGTCCTACGAGCAGTACTTC. This sequence encodes CASSPWGSYEQYF.

Note on this clone: The same CDR3 can be traced to other DNA sequences in this sample. The chain carries TRBV15 and TRBJ1-4; D perhaps matches TRBD1 (5 bases). From germline, CDR1 is LNHNV and CDR2 YYDKDF (reference sequence). This CDR3 spans 16 amino acids. Trimming took off 3 bases at V and 4 bases at J, with 15 bases between the two ends. The CDR3 DNA follows: TGTGCCACCAGCAGGGATCGGCGGGGACTTAATGAAAAACTGTTTTTT. Protein: CATSRDRRGLNEKLFF.

This chain uses TRBV7-3 with TRBJ2-3; 7 bases agree with TRBD2. Germline V lookup: CDR1 SGHTA, CDR2 FQGTGA. The CDR3 contains 16 residues. V shed 1 base, J shed 8 bases, and the junction held 12 bases outside the gene matches. CDR3 DNA sequence: TGTGCCAGCAGCTTAAACCCAGCGGGGCAAATGGTTACGCAGTATTTT. This gives the protein CASSLNPAGQMVTQYF.

The chain couples TRBV7-2 to TRBJ1-5; D is ambiguous. The V gene lost 4 bases and the J gene lost 7 bases, with 17 bases spanning the gap. Germline V gene data show CDR1 as SGHTA and CDR2 as FQGNSA. The CDR3 has 15 residues. This CDR3 reads CASSSLQYGSQPQHF. The CDR3 region has the DNA TGTGCCAGCAGCTCACTTCAATACGGAAGCCAGCCCCAGCATTTT. Full variable domain (missing parts from reference TRBV7-2 and TRBJ1-5): GAGVSQSPSNKVTEKGKDVELRCDPISGHTALYWYRQSLGQGLEFLIYFQGNSAPDKSGLPSDRFSAERTGGSVSTLTIQRTQQEDSAVYLCASSSLQYGSQPQHFGDGTRLSIL.

The CDR3 DNA is TGCAGCGCAGAAAGAGGGGAGACCCAGTACTTC. This codes for CSAERGETQYF. The V gene is TRBV29-1, the J gene TRBJ2-5; the D gene is possibly TRBD2 (5 bases). V was cut by 7 bases and J by 5 bases, with 11 bases left in between. Germline V gene data show CDR1 as SQVTM and CDR2 as ANQGSEA. The CDR3 is 11 amino acids.

The rearrangement joins TRBV18 to TRBJ2-6; maybe TRBD2 (6 bases). V lost 3 bases, J lost 2 bases, and 8 bases lay in between. In germline, CDR1 is KGHSH, CDR2 LQKENI. CDR3 length: 15 amino acids. CDR3: CASSPSSAGANVLTF. The CDR3 nucleotides are TGTGCCAGCTCACCTTCTAGCGCTGGGGCCAACGTCCTGACTTTC. Based on the CDR3 plus reference TRBV18 and TRBJ2-6, the full variable domain is NAGVMQNPRHLVRRRGQEARLRCSPMKGHSHVYWYRQLPEEGLKFMVYLQKENIIDESGMPKERFSAEFPKEGPSILRIQQVVRGDSAAYFCASSPSSAGANVLTFGAGSRLTVL.